One sample yielded the 30 T cell receptor beta chains listed below, sequenced in a study of a mutant IDH1 vaccine in newly diagnosed glioma. TCRdb's copy holds only in-frame clones and misses some; the assay was immunoSEQ multiplex PCR. The sample yields about 30,000 clones, over 80% seen once. Time point in this sample: week 23, last vaccination. One vaccine dose held 300 ug of mutant IDH1 20-mer peptide and came with topical imiquimod. Antigen specificity for these receptors is unknown. Sequences were derived from PBMCs, sampled from a glioma patient whose treatment included an IDH1 peptide vaccine. The receptors come from a young woman with glioma.

This clone was seen once. V and J are TRBV2 and TRBJ2-3, with 9 bases identical to TRBD2. Germline CDR1 is SNHLY and CDR2 is FYNNEI. CDR3 size: 18 residues. The J segment lost 4 bases and the V segment lost 3 bases, leaving 14 bases of the junction unmatched. The CDR3 loop reads CASSDSGAGGRAADTQYF. Here the CDR3 DNA reads TGTGCCAGCAGTGATTCGGGGGCGGGCGGGAGGGCAGCAGATACGCAGTATTTT.

The rearrangement joins TRBV30 to TRBJ1-1; weak D call: TRBD1 (5 bases). V dropped 4 bases and J dropped 3 bases, with 27 bases sitting between them. The CDR3 is 18 residues long. The V gene's germline CDR1 is GTSNPN and CDR2 SVGIG (reference sequence). CDR3 sequence: CAWIHIIEPRVGDTEAFF. CDR3 bases: TGTGCCTGGATTCATATCATCGAACCTAGAGTGGGGGACACTGAAGCTTTCTTT.

The CDR3 DNA sequence: TGTGCCACCAGCAGAGAAATGGCAGCTATGGCCGGGACTAGCTATTTGGATGAGCAGTTCTTC. Its translation: CATSREMAAMAGTSYLDEQFF. The J gene is TRBJ2-1, the V gene TRBV15, with TRBD2 matching over 9 bases. Per germline, CDR1 LNHNV and CDR2 YYDKDF (reference sequence). The V and J ends lost 0 bases and 8 bases, in that order; junction bases with no gene match: 23. The length of the CDR3 is 21 residues. Full variable domain (outside the CDR3, taken from reference TRBV15 and TRBJ2-1): DAMVIQNPRYQVTQFGKPVTLSCSQTLNHNVMYWYQQKSSQAPKLLFHYYDKDFNNEADTPDNFQSRRPNTSFCFLDIRSPGLGDTAMYLCATSREMAAMAGTSYLDEQFFGPGTRLTVL.

This clone was seen just once. The rearrangement links TRBV30 to TRBJ1-6; the match to TRBD1 covers 7 bases. CDR3 size: 15 residues. V was pared by 1 base and J by 6 bases, with 6 bases of the junction left unmatched. In germline, CDR1 is GTSNPN, CDR2 SVGIG (reference sequence). The CDR3 spells CAWSGAAGGNSPLHF. For the CDR3, the DNA is TGTGCCTGGAGTGGGGCCGCAGGGGGTAATTCACCCCTCCACTTT.

V and J are TRBV11-2 and TRBJ1-2; TRBD1 matches 9 bases. The trim removed 5 bases at V and 6 bases at J, leaving 4 bases unmatched. Germline V gene lookup returns CDR1 SGHAT and CDR2 FQNNGV. The CDR3 runs 13 residues. DNA for the CDR3: TGTGCCAGCAGCCCTCGGACAGGGGATGGCTACACCTTC. This gives the protein CASSPRTGDGYTF.

The CDR3 DNA sequence: TGCAGTACCACACCGGGACAGGGCTACACCTTC. Protein product: CSTTPGQGYTF. The V gene is TRBV20-1, the J gene TRBJ1-2, with 7 bases aligning to TRBD1. Unmatched junction bases numbered 8, after V lost 8 bases and J lost 8 bases. Germline V lookup: CDR1 DFQATT, CDR2 SNEGSKA (reference sequence). This CDR3 is built from 11 residues.

The chain links TRBV29-1 to TRBJ2-7; 7 nucleotides line up with TRBD2. The CDR3 has 13 amino acids. The germline V gene has CDR1 SQVTM and CDR2 ANQGSEA. Unmatched junction bases numbered 5, after V lost 4 bases and J lost 2 bases. The CDR3 bases are TGCAGCGTTGTCGGGAGGCCACCCTACGAGCAGTACTTC. Translated: CSVVGRPPYEQYF.

The sample holds a few counts of this clone. This chain links TRBV28 with TRBJ2-1, with 7 nucleotides matching TRBD2. V shed 5 bases and J 7 bases; nucleotides not matched to a gene: 8. Looked up from germline, CDR1 is MDHEN and CDR2 is SYDVKM. CDR3 length equals 14 residues. DNA of the CDR3: TGTGCCAGCAGTCGACGGACTAGTCTGAATGAGCAGTTCTTC. This gives the protein CASSRRTSLNEQFF.

This clone was seen just once. The chain uses TRBV14 and TRBJ1-4; D unclear. CDR1 and CDR2 from the germline V gene are SGHDN and FVKESK. This CDR3 has 15 residues. Deletions cut 1 base from V and 7 bases from J, with 13 bases between. This CDR3 is CASSQGLFGPEKLFF. The CDR3 nucleotides read TGTGCCAGCAGCCAAGGGCTCTTTGGCCCTGAAAAACTGTTTTTT. Full variable domain (missing parts from reference TRBV14 and TRBJ1-4): EAGVTQFPSHSVIEKGQTVTLRCDPISGHDNLYWYRRVMGKEIKFLLHFVKESKQDESGMPNNRFLAERTGGTYSTLKVQPAELEDSGVYFCASSQGLFGPEKLFFGSGTQLSVL.

A few counts support this clone. The V and J genes are TRBV19 and TRBJ1-5; D might be TRBD1 (6 bases). CDR1 and CDR2 (germline): LNHDA, SQIVND (reference sequence). The CDR3 extends over 13 amino acids. V gave up 5 bases and J gave up 7 bases, with 12 bases separating them. CDR3 sequence (DNA): TGTGCCAGTAGTTTAGGACAGAAGCAGCCCCAGCATTTT. Amino acid sequence: CASSLGQKQPQHF.

This sequence joins TRBV14 and TRBJ2-7; D gene unclear. V lost 4 bases, J lost 5 bases, and 9 bases lay in between. Germline V gene data show CDR1 as SGHDN and CDR2 as FVKESK. CDR3 size: 12 residues. The CDR3 sequence is CASSLDNHEQYF. The DNA of the CDR3 is TGTGCCAGCAGCCTAGACAACCACGAGCAGTACTTC.

The V call is TRBV6-6, the J call TRBJ1-2; a weak D match, TRBD1 (5 bases). The CDR3 sequence is 16 residues long. V gave up 5 bases and J gave up 6 bases, with 22 bases separating them. Germline V gene lookup returns CDR1 MNHNY and CDR2 SVGAGI (reference sequence). CDR3 in DNA: TGTGCCAGCAGTCGCATTTTATCCAGGGCGTTTGATGGCTACACCTTC. The encoded protein is CASSRILSRAFDGYTF.

The rearrangement links TRBV5-4 to TRBJ2-3; 8 bases line up with TRBD1. V lost 4 bases to trimming and J lost 3 bases; unmatched junction nucleotides: 4. Germline CDR1 is SGHNT and CDR2 is YYREEE (reference sequence). The CDR3 is 14 amino acids. CDR3 sequence: CASSQWTGTDTQYF. CDR3 sequence (DNA): TGTGCCAGCAGCCAATGGACAGGGACAGATACGCAGTATTTT.

The J gene is TRBJ2-7, the V gene TRBV29-1, with 11 bases fitting TRBD1. This CDR3 is 13 amino acids long. CDR1 SQVTM and CDR2 ANQGSEA come from the germline V gene. The junction had 5 bases not matched to a gene; V was cut back by 4 bases and J by 6 bases. CDR3 in DNA: TGCAGCGTTGTCCGGGACAGGGGGGGCGAGCAGTACTTC. Protein sequence: CSVVRDRGGEQYF.

The chain carries TRBV2 and TRBJ2-2, with 8 bases identical to TRBD2. From germline, CDR1 is SNHLY and CDR2 FYNNEI. Losses at the gene ends were 3 bases for V and 1 base for J; bases not matched to a gene: 10. CDR3 length: 18 amino acids. CDR3 sequence (DNA): TGTGCCAGCAGTGACGCAGGAGGTGCGGGGGGGAACACCGGGGAGCTGTTTTTT. Its protein is CASSDAGGAGGNTGELFF.

The CDR3 DNA reads as TGTGCCAGCAGCTTGTTCGGTCCGGGACAGGGATGGAAGGAGCAGTACTTC. It is translated as CASSLFGPGQGWKEQYF. The rearrangement links TRBV5-4 to TRBJ2-7, with 9 nucleotides matching TRBD1. The CDR3 runs to 17 residues. The germline V gene encodes CDR1 SGHNT and CDR2 YYREEE (reference sequence). The V and J ends lost 1 base and 7 bases, in that order; junction bases with no gene match: 15.

In this sample, this clone turned up a few times. V and J are TRBV6-1 and TRBJ1-1; a weak D match, TRBD1 (5 bases). The germline V gene encodes CDR1 MNHNS and CDR2 SASEGT. This CDR3 spans 13 amino acids. V was trimmed by 6 bases and J by 1 base, leaving 9 bases between them. In nucleotides, the CDR3 is TGTGCCAGCAGGCCCACAGGGAACACTGAAGCTTTCTTT. This sequence encodes CASRPTGNTEAFF.

This chain uses TRBV2 with TRBJ2-1; D might be TRBD1 (5 bases). Germline V lookup: CDR1 SNHLY, CDR2 FYNNEI. CDR3 length: 12 amino acids. V gave up 4 bases and J gave up 5 bases, with 6 bases separating them. The CDR3 sequence is CASSGGDNEQFF. DNA for the CDR3: TGTGCCAGCAGTGGGGGCGACAATGAGCAGTTCTTC.

The chain is built from TRBV6-1 and TRBJ1-5, with a weak D call TRBD1 (6 bases). V was pared by 4 bases and J by 3 bases, with 13 bases between. CDR1 is MNHNS and CDR2 is SASEGT in the germline V gene. CDR3 length: 15 residues. The chain's CDR3 is CASSVTQGYNQPQHF. CDR3 coding DNA: TGTGCCAGCAGTGTGACCCAGGGGTACAATCAGCCCCAGCATTTT.

By share of the sample, this clone is medium-sized (0.01 to 0.1%). V is TRBV6-4 and J is TRBJ2-3; the D gene is possibly TRBD2 (6 bases). Trimming shortened V by 0 bases and J by 6 bases, and 13 bases separated the two germline ends. The CDR3 length is 15 residues. CDR1 is MRHNA, CDR2 SNTAGT, per germline. The CDR3 bases are TGTGCCAGCAGTGACTCGACGGGAGAAGGCGATACGCAGTATTTT. Protein sequence: CASSDSTGEGDTQYF.

The V gene is TRBV20-1, the J gene TRBJ1-2, with unresolved D. Germline CDR1 and CDR2: DFQATT and SNEGSKA (reference sequence). Trimming left V 5 bases short and J 4 bases short, with 8 bases between. The CDR3 loop spans 11 amino acids. The CDR3 coding sequence is TGCAGTGCTCAAAGAGGCTATGGCTACACCTTC. It codes for CSAQRGYGYTF.

This clone was detected only a few times. The chain links TRBV28 to TRBJ1-5; D is possibly TRBD1 (6 bases). The germline V gene encodes CDR1 MDHEN and CDR2 SYDVKM. V lost 2 bases and J 1 base, leaving 12 bases between the germline ends. The CDR3 is 16 amino acids. CDR3 nucleotides: TGTGCCAGCAGTTTAGGACAGTCGTCGAGCAATCAGCCCCAGCATTTT. Translation gives CASSLGQSSSNQPQHF.

The table lists this clone with a count of one. The gene calls are TRBV28 and TRBJ1-5; D unresolved. The length of the CDR3 is 12 residues. V was cut by 4 bases and J by 11 bases, with 12 bases left in between. Germline CDR1 and CDR2: MDHEN and SYDVKM. This CDR3 is CASSSPGNSQHF. In DNA, the CDR3 is TGTGCCAGCAGTTCCCCTGGCAACTCCCAGCATTTT.

The J gene is TRBJ1-3, the V gene TRBV4-1, with D unclear. Trimming cost V 1 base and J 4 bases, with 11 bases left between them. This CDR3 contains 15 residues. CDR1 and CDR2 from the germline V gene are MGHRA and YSYEKL. CDR3 DNA sequence: TGCGCCAGCAGCCAAGTAGTGGGAGGCGGAAACACCATATATTTT. Protein: CASSQVVGGGNTIYF.

The genes are TRBV30 and TRBJ2-6, with a weak D call TRBD1 (6 bases). The V end lost 3 bases, the J end lost 2 bases, and 17 bases lay between the germline ends. The CDR3 covers 17 residues. CDR1 is GTSNPN and CDR2 is SVGIG in the germline V gene (reference sequence). The CDR3 nucleotides read TGTGCCTGGAGCACTAAGGGGGTAGGGGCTGGGGCCAACGTCCTGACTTTC. Amino acids: CAWSTKGVGAGANVLTF.

V and J are TRBV7-2 and TRBJ1-1; weak D call: TRBD1 (6 bases). This CDR3 has 12 residues. The germline V and J ends were trimmed by 4 bases and 9 bases, with 12 bases remaining between them. Germline loops: CDR1 SGHTA, CDR2 FQGNSA. DNA for the CDR3: TGTGCCAGCAGCTCCTTACAGGGTCAAGCTTTCTTT. As protein: CASSSLQGQAFF.

CDR3 DNA: TGTGCCAGCAGCCCGAGTTCAGGGAGTAATGAAAAACTGTTTTTT. Translated, it gives CASSPSSGSNEKLFF. The chain carries TRBV7-2 and TRBJ1-4, with D tentatively TRBD1 (5 bases). The germline V gene encodes CDR1 SGHTA and CDR2 FQGNSA. V dropped 5 bases and J dropped 4 bases, with 14 bases sitting between them. The CDR3 consists of 15 residues.

The J gene is TRBJ2-3, the V gene TRBV27, with TRBD2 matching over 15 bases. J gave up 3 bases and V 3 bases, and 7 bases lay outside the gene matches. Germline CDR1 is MNHEY and CDR2 is SMNVEV (reference sequence). There are 18 residues in the CDR3. The CDR3 protein is CASSFPGTSGRITDTQYF. DNA for the CDR3: TGTGCCAGCAGTTTCCCCGGGACTAGCGGGAGGATAACAGATACGCAGTATTTT.

V gene TRBV7-2 combines with J gene TRBJ1-2, with a weak D call TRBD1 (5 bases). The V gene's germline CDR1 is SGHTA and CDR2 FQGNSA. Trimming pared 4 bases from V and 5 bases from J, leaving 23 bases between. The CDR3 consists of 17 residues. CDR3 in amino acids: CASSSRDGRSSGYGYTF. CDR3 nucleotides: TGTGCCAGCAGCTCCCGGGACGGACGCTCTAGTGGGTATGGCTACACCTTC.

As DNA, the CDR3 is TGTGCCTGGAGCCAGGGACAGCTTGATAATTCACCCCTCCACTTT. As protein: CAWSQGQLDNSPLHF. This rearrangement joins TRBV30 to TRBJ1-6; 7 bases agree with TRBD1. The J segment lost 5 bases and the V segment lost 3 bases, leaving 7 bases of the junction unmatched. The CDR3 loop spans 15 amino acids. Germline V gives CDR1 GTSNPN, CDR2 SVGIG (reference sequence).